Reported below is one TCR beta chain. The data derive from a study of T cells in localized non-small cell lung cancer. The assay was immunoSEQ multiplex PCR, and TCRdb's table has in-frame clones only and misses some. The sample records about 30,000 clones, approximately 88% being singletons. Sequencing was performed on peripheral blood, taken before any cancer treatment. The TCR was taken from a female donor of 60 years or more with stage I lung adenocarcinoma.

The CDR3 here is CASSRGTGTEAFF. The CDR3 DNA is TGTGCCAGCAGCCGGGGGACTGGCACTGAAGCTTTCTTT. The chain has TRBV7-9 and TRBJ1-1; tentatively, D is TRBD1 (5 bases). This CDR3 contains 13 residues. V lost 5 bases and J lost 4, with 11 bases in between. Looked up from germline, CDR1 is SEHNR and CDR2 is FQNEAQ (reference sequence).